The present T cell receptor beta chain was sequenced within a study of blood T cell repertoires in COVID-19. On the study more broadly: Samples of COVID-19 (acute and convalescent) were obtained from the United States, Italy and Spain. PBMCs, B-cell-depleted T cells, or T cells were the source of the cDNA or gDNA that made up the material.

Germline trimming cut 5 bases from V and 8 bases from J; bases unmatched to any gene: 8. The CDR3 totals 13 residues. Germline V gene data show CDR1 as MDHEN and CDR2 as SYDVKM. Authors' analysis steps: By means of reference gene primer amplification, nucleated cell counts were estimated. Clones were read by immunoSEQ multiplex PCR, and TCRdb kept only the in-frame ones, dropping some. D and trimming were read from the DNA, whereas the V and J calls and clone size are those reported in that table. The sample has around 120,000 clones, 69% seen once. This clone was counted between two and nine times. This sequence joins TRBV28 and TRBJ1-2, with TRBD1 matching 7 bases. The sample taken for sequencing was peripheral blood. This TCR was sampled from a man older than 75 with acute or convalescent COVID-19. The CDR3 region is CASSVPSGGGYTF. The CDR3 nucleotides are TGTGCCAGCAGTGTCCCCTCAGGGGGAGGCTACACCTTC.